The 25 T cell receptor beta chains in this list originate from one sample, sequenced in a study of neoadjuvant nivolumab and ipilimumab in lung cancer. The protocol was immunoSEQ multiplex PCR, while the TCRdb copy is restricted to in-frame clones and leaves out a portion. Altogether around 17,000 clones are present, 70% to 80% being singletons, with the ten largest covering about 7.8%. Sequencing used tumor tissue, obtained after neoadjuvant nivolumab, alone or with ipilimumab, at or shortly before surgery. These receptors all stem from an adult with non-small cell lung cancer.

This sequence joins TRBV6-5 and TRBJ2-7; D tentatively reads TRBD1 or TRBD2 (5 bases each). CDR1 is MNHEY, CDR2 SVGAGI, per germline. Trimming cost V 10 bases and J 1 base, with 14 bases left between them. CDR3 length: 13 residues. In nucleotides, the CDR3 is TGTGCCACCATCCGGGACGGGTCCTACGAGCAGTACTTC. It yields the protein CATIRDGSYEQYF.

This clone was seen a few times. The gene calls are TRBV30 and TRBJ1-3; D remains ambiguous. Germline V CDR1 and CDR2: GTSNPN, SVGIG (reference sequence). This CDR3 is built from 12 residues. V was clipped by 4 bases and J by 1 base, with 5 bases between them. The CDR3 nucleotides read TGTGCCTGGAAAAAATCTGGAAACACCATATATTTT. As protein: CAWKKSGNTIYF.

The chain joins TRBV7-9 to TRBJ1-5; D not certain. The CDR3 spans 13 residues. Deletions cut 4 bases from V and 7 bases from J, with 11 bases between. Germline loops: CDR1 SEHNR, CDR2 FQNEAQ (reference sequence). The CDR3 reads CASSSNTVQPQHF. The CDR3 DNA reads TGTGCCAGCAGCTCAAACACGGTACAGCCCCAGCATTTT.

Note on this clone: Distinct nucleotide sequences in the sample also encode this CDR3. This chain uses TRBV7-2 with TRBJ2-5; 8 bases are shared with TRBD1. Trimming removed 3 bases from V and 4 bases from J; junction bases left unmatched: 1. Germline V gene sequence: CDR1 SGHTA, CDR2 FQGNSA. The CDR3 totals 13 residues. In DNA, the CDR3 is TGTGCCAGCAGCTTCACAGGGGGAGAGACCCAGTACTTC. It translates to CASSFTGGETQYF.

The J gene is TRBJ2-7, the V gene TRBV18; 8 nucleotides line up with TRBD1. Germline assignment: CDR1 KGHSH and CDR2 LQKENI. The CDR3 contains 16 residues. After removal of 2 bases from V and 3 bases from J, the junction contained 9 bases not matched to a gene. The CDR3 reads CASSPGMGTGHYEQYF. The CDR3 bases are TGTGCCAGCTCACCAGGGATGGGGACAGGCCACTACGAGCAGTACTTC.

This clone was seen only a few times. The chain carries TRBV5-1 and TRBJ2-7, with D possibly being TRBD2 (6 bases). Trimming took 4 bases from V and 0 from J, leaving 14 bases between them. The CDR3 runs to 15 residues. Germline V gene data show CDR1 as SGHRS and CDR2 as YFSETQ. CDR3 coding DNA: TGCGCCAGCAGCAACCTAGCGATAACCTCCTACGAGCAGTACTTC. Its protein is CASSNLAITSYEQYF.

The gene calls are TRBV11-2 and TRBJ2-5; weak D call: TRBD1 (6 bases). Deletions cut 5 bases from V and 2 bases from J, with 9 bases between. Per the germline V gene, CDR1 is SGHAT and CDR2 is FQNNGV. CDR3 size: 13 residues. The CDR3 DNA sequence: TGTGCCAGCAGCCGGGACATACAAGAGACCCAGTACTTC. Its translation: CASSRDIQETQYF.

V and J are TRBV19 and TRBJ2-7, with TRBD1 as a possible D gene (5 bases). Between the trimmed V and J ends, which lost 4 bases and 2 bases, there was a span of 21 bases. Germline assignment: CDR1 LNHDA and CDR2 SQIVND (reference sequence). The CDR3 contains 17 residues. The CDR3 nucleotides are TGTGCCAGTAGTACATACCTTGCTAGGACACCCACCTACGAGCAGTACTTC. It encodes CASSTYLARTPTYEQYF.

This clone came up once. The chain recombines TRBV11-3 with TRBJ2-1; 10 bases are shared with TRBD1. Losses at the gene ends were 3 bases for V and 4 bases for J; bases not matched to a gene: 3. The length of the CDR3 is 15 residues. Germline lookup yields CDR1 SGHNT and CDR2 YENEEA. The CDR3 region has the DNA TGTGCCAGCAGCTTCCGGGACAGGGGTTACAATGAGCAGTTCTTC. Amino acids: CASSFRDRGYNEQFF.

The chain combines TRBV5-4 with TRBJ2-3; unclear D gene. This CDR3 region has 12 residues. The V gene lost 1 base and the J gene lost 4 bases, with 4 bases spanning the gap. Germline CDR1 is SGHNT and CDR2 is YYREEE (reference sequence). The CDR3 spells CASSLFADTQYF. Written as DNA, the CDR3 is TGTGCCAGCAGCTTGTTCGCAGATACGCAGTATTTT.

In its sample, this clone was seen a few times. The chain links TRBV5-4 to TRBJ2-1, with D possibly TRBD1 on 6 matching bases. The V gene lost 6 bases and the J gene lost 5 bases, with 21 bases spanning the gap. The CDR3 loop spans 16 amino acids. Germline V gene sequence: CDR1 SGHNT, CDR2 YYREEE (reference sequence). The CDR3 sequence: CASTSFVSTGHNEQFF. In nucleotides, the CDR3 is TGTGCCAGCACCTCCTTTGTGTCAACAGGGCACAATGAGCAGTTCTTC.

V and J are TRBV14 and TRBJ1-3, with D possibly TRBD1 on 5 matching bases. The CDR3 has 13 residues. Germline-derived CDR1 and CDR2 are SGHDN and FVKESK. The V end was cut by 6 bases, the J end by 4 bases, with 10 bases between. The CDR3 region is CASSPRGGNTIYF. The DNA of the CDR3 is TGTGCCAGCAGTCCTAGGGGAGGAAACACCATATATTTT.

V gene TRBV2 combines with J gene TRBJ2-5; 9 nucleotides align to TRBD2. Germline trimming cut 2 bases from V and 3 bases from J; bases unmatched to any gene: 19. The CDR3 extends over 20 amino acids. Germline V gives CDR1 SNHLY, CDR2 FYNNEI. For the CDR3, the DNA is TGTGCCAGCAGTGAACCTAGTGAACAGCGGGGGGCCCTGGAGAAAGAGACCCAGTACTTC. This sequence encodes CASSEPSEQRGALEKETQYF.

This clone was detected only once. The V gene is TRBV9, the J gene TRBJ2-2; D may be TRBD1 (6 bases). V lost 0 bases and J 0 bases, leaving 12 bases between the germline ends. CDR1 is SGDLS and CDR2 is YYNGEE in the germline V gene. The CDR3 length is 17 residues. CDR3: CASSVVPGQTNTGELFF. CDR3 coding DNA: TGTGCCAGCAGCGTAGTCCCGGGACAAACGAACACCGGGGAGCTGTTTTTT.

The chain is built from TRBV30 and TRBJ1-3; no clear D. The germline CDR1 and CDR2 sequences are GTSNPN and SVGIG (reference sequence). The V and J ends lost 0 bases and 1 base respectively, with 7 bases between them. The CDR3 runs to 14 residues. The CDR3, as DNA: TGTGCCTGGAGTGTAACGGCGTCTGGAAACACCATATATTTT. Encoded protein: CAWSVTASGNTIYF.

This clone occurred once. The chain recombines TRBV7-8 with TRBJ1-2; tentatively, D is TRBD1 (6 bases). The CDR3 runs 14 residues. With 0 bases removed from V and 6 bases from J, the gap between germline ends came to 11 bases. CDR1 and CDR2 (germline): SGHVS, FQNEAQ. The CDR3 nucleotides read TGTGCCAGCAGCTTAGCGCAGGGGTACCATGGCTACACCTTC. It codes for CASSLAQGYHGYTF.

This clone qualifies as medium-sized. The chain couples TRBV9 to TRBJ1-5; D gene ambiguous. This CDR3 spans 15 amino acids. V lost 0 bases and J 1 base, leaving 8 bases between the germline ends. The germline CDR1 and CDR2 sequences are SGDLS and YYNGEE. This CDR3 is CASSVGGSSNQPQHF. The CDR3 region has the DNA TGTGCCAGCAGCGTAGGAGGGTCGAGCAATCAGCCCCAGCATTTT. Full variable domain (rest looked up from reference TRBV9 and TRBJ1-5): DSGVTQTPKHLITATGQRVTLRCSPRSGDLSVYWYQQSLDQGLQFLIQYYNGEERAKGNILERFSAQQFPDLHSELNLSSLELGDSALYFCASSVGGSSNQPQHFGDGTRLSIL.

V and J are TRBV5-1 and TRBJ2-2, with D maybe TRBD2 (6 bases). CDR1 is SGHRS and CDR2 is YFSETQ in the germline V gene. This CDR3 is built from 15 residues. The V end was cut by 0 bases, the J end by 7 bases, with 13 bases between. The CDR3 nucleotides are TGCGCCAGCAGCTTGGCGCCAGGAGGGATCGGGGAGCTGTTTTTT. Translated, it gives CASSLAPGGIGELFF.

This clone was observed once. This rearrangement joins TRBV7-2 to TRBJ1-4; 10 nucleotides match TRBD1. The germline gives CDR1 SGHTA, CDR2 FQGNSA. V dropped 6 bases and J dropped 4; count of bases not matched to a gene: 2. This CDR3 region has 14 residues. CDR3 nucleotide sequence: TGTGCCAGCAGTCGGGACAGGGGTAATGAAAAACTGTTTTTT. Translating gives CASSRDRGNEKLFF.

The V call is TRBV5-1, the J call TRBJ2-3; 13 bases align to TRBD2. The CDR3 length is 17 residues. Germline V CDR1 and CDR2: SGHRS, YFSETQ. V lost 3 bases, J lost 3 bases, and 7 bases stayed unmatched. For the CDR3, the DNA is TGCGCCAGCAGCTCGGGACTAGCGGGGCCCGGAACAGATACGCAGTATTTT. This sequence encodes CASSSGLAGPGTDTQYF. The full variable domain, rest sourced from reference TRBV5-1 and TRBJ2-3, is KAGVTQTPRYLIKTRGQQVTLSCSPISGHRSVSWYQQTPGQGLQFLFEYFSETQRNKGNFPGRFSGRQFSNSRSEMNVSTLELGDSALYLCASSSGLAGPGTDTQYFGPGTRLTVL.

This chain connects TRBV7-9 to TRBJ1-1, with D uncertain. Looked up from germline, CDR1 is SEHNR and CDR2 is FQNEAQ (reference sequence). V was trimmed by 3 bases and J by 4 bases, leaving 15 bases between them. There are 15 residues in the CDR3. CDR3 sequence reads: CASSFAVRRATEAFF. In DNA form, the CDR3 reads TGTGCCAGCAGCTTCGCCGTTAGGAGGGCCACTGAAGCTTTCTTT.

This sequence joins TRBV29-1 and TRBJ2-3; either TRBD1 or TRBD2 may fit D (5 bases each). From germline, CDR1 is SQVTM and CDR2 ANQGSEA. V lost 3 bases to trimming and J lost 4 bases, with 14 bases between them. The CDR3 is 14 amino acids. The CDR3, as DNA: TGCAGCGTTGAGGGTCGGGGCGACCCAGATACGCAGTATTTT. Translation gives CSVEGRGDPDTQYF.

The rearrangement uses TRBV10-3 and TRBJ2-5; D remains unclear. The CDR3 totals 13 residues. Looked up from germline, CDR1 is ENHRY and CDR2 is SYGVKD. V dropped 2 bases and J dropped 4 bases, with 8 bases sitting between them. The CDR3 is CAISELGAETQYF. CDR3 DNA: TGTGCCATCAGTGAGCTTGGCGCAGAGACCCAGTACTTC.

The chain links TRBV5-1 to TRBJ2-2; D not certain. V shed 1 base and J shed 6 bases, with 10 bases lying between them. Per the germline V gene, CDR1 is SGHRS and CDR2 is YFSETQ. This CDR3 region has 14 residues. This chain's CDR3 is CASSLKVAAGELFF. The CDR3 nucleotides are TGCGCCAGCAGCTTGAAGGTTGCCGCCGGGGAGCTGTTTTTT. Full variable domain (remainder filled in from reference TRBV5-1 and TRBJ2-2): KAGVTQTPRYLIKTRGQQVTLSCSPISGHRSVSWYQQTPGQGLQFLFEYFSETQRNKGNFPGRFSGRQFSNSRSEMNVSTLELGDSALYLCASSLKVAAGELFFGEGSRLTVL.

This chain uses TRBV6-1 with TRBJ1-5; maybe TRBD1 (5 bases). Looked up from germline, CDR1 is MNHNS and CDR2 is SASEGT. Trimming left V 7 bases short and J 6 bases short, with 19 bases between. This CDR3 has 15 residues. CDR3 sequence (DNA): TGTGCCAGCACTAGGAAAGGGGAGAGCGTTCAGCCCCAGCATTTT. This codes for CASTRKGESVQPQHF.